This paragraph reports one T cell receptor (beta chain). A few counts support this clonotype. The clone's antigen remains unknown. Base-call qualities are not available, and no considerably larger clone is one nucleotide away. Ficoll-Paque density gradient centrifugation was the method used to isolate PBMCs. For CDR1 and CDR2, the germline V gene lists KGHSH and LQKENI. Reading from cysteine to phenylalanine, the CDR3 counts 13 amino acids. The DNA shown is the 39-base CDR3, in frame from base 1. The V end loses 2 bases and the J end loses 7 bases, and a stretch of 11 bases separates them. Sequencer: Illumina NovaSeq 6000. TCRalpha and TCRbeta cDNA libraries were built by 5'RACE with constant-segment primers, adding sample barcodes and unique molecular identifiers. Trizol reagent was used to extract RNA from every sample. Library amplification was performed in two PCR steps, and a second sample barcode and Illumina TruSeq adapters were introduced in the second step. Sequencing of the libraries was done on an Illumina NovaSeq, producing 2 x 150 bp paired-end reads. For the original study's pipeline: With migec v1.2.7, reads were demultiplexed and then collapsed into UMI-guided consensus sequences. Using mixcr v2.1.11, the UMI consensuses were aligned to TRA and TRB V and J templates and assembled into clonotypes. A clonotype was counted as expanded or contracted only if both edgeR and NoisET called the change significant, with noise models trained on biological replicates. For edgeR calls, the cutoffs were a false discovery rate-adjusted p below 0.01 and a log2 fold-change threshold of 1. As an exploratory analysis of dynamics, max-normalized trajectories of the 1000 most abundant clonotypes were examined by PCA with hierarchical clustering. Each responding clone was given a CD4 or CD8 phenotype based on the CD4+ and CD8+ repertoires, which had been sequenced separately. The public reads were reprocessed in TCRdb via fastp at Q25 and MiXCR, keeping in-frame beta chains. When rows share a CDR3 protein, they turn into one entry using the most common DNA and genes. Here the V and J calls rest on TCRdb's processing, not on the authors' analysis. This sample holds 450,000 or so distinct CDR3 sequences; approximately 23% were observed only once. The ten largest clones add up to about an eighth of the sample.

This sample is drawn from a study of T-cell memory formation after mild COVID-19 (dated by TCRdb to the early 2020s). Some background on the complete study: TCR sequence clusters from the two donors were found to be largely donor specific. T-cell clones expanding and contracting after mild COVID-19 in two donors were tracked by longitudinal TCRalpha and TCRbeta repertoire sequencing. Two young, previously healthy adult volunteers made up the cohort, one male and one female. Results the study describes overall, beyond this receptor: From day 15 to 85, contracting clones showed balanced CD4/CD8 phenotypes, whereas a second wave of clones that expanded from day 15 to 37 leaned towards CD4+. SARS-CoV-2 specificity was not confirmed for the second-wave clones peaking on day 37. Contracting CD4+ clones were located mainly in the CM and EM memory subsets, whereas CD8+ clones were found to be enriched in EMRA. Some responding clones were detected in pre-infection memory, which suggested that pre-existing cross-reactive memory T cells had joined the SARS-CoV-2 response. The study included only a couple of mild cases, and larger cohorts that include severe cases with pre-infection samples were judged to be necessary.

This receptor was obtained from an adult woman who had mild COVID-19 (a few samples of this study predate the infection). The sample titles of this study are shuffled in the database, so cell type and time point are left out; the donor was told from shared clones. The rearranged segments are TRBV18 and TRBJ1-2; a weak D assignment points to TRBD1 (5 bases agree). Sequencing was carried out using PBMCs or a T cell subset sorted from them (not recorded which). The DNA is TGTGCCAGCTCACCAGCCAGGGAAGGTGGCTACACCTTC. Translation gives CASSPAREGGYTF. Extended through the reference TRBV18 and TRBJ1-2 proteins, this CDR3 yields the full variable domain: NAGVMQNPRHLVRRRGQEARLRCSPMKGHSHVYWYRQLPEEGLKFMVYLQKENIIDESGMPKERFSAEFPKEGPSILRIQQVVRGDSAAYFCASSPAREGGYTFGSGTRLTVV.